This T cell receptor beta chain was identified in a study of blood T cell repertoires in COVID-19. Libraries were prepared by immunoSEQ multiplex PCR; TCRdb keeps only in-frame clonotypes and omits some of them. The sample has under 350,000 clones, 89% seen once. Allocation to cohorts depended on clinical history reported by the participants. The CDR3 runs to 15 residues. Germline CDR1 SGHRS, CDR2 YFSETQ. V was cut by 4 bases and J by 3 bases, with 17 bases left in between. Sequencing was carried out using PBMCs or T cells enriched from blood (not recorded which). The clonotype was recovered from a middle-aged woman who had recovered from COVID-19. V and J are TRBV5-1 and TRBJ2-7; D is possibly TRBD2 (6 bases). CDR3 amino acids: CASSPRERRDYEQYF. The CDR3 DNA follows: TGCGCCAGCAGCCCTCGGGAGCGGCGGGACTACGAGCAGTACTTC.